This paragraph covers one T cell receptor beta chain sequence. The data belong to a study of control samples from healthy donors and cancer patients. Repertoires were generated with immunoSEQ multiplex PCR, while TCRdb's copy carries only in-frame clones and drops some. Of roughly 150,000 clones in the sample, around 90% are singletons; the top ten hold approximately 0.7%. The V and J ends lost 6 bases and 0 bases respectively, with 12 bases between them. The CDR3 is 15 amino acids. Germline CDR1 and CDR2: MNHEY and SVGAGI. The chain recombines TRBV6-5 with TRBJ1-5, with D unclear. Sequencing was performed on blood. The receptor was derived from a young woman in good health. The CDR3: CASRAGLSSNQPQHF. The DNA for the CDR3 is TGTGCCAGCAGAGCAGGACTTAGTAGCAATCAGCCCCAGCATTTT.